Listed here are 30 T cell receptor beta chains from one sample, sequenced in a study of memory CD4+ T cells and cytomegalovirus serostatus. Single viable CD3+CD4+CD8-CD45RO+ cells were sorted as the memory CD4+ T cells. Only in-frame clones appear in the TCRdb table, and some are missing; sequencing was by immunoSEQ multiplex PCR. The sample shows around 32,000 clones, approximately 76% of them seen only once. Sequencing was carried out using memory CD4+ T cells from blood. The receptor source for this set is an adult in good health and CMV-seronegative. Some clones in this sample may be carry-over from other donors' samples.

The gene calls are TRBV21-1 and TRBJ2-3; no check of the table's D call, TRBD1, against the DNA was made. TRBV21-1 is designated a pseudogene. The CDR3 contains 15 residues. The CDR3 region has the DNA TGTGCCAGCAGCAAAGATTGTGTCAACACAGATACGCAGTATTTT. Encoded protein: CASSKDCVNTDTQYF.

The chain employs TRBV7-2 and TRBJ1-2; 7 bases agree with TRBD1. This CDR3 region has 14 residues. The ends lost 6 bases at V and 6 bases at J; junction bases unmatched: 10. Germline values: CDR1 SGHTA, CDR2 FQGNSA. This CDR3 reads CASRIFDREDGYTF. The CDR3 DNA follows: TGTGCCAGCAGGATATTTGACAGGGAGGATGGCTACACCTTC.

This clone was detected once. CDR3 DNA sequence: TGTGCCAGCAGCCTCCGCGAGGGGGCGACAGATACGCAGTATTTT. This gives the protein CASSLREGATDTQYF. This chain uses TRBV7-2 with TRBJ2-3; 7 positions match TRBD1. Losses at the gene ends were 5 bases for V and 3 bases for J; bases not matched to a gene: 8. The CDR3 runs to 15 residues. Germline CDR1 SGHTA, CDR2 FQGNSA.

This rearrangement joins TRBV5-6 to TRBJ2-2; D possibly uses TRBD1 or TRBD2 (5 bases each). The length of the CDR3 is 15 residues. V lost 2 bases and J 3 bases, leaving 11 bases between the germline ends. The germline CDR1 and CDR2 sequences are SGHDT and YYEEEE. The CDR3 DNA follows: TGTGCCAGCAGCTTCATCAGGGAGCACACCGGGGAGCTGTTTTTT. Amino acid sequence: CASSFIREHTGELFF.

The rearrangement links TRBV4-2 to TRBJ2-5; TRBD2 might be the D (7 bases). The length of the CDR3 is 16 residues. Germline CDR1 LGHNA, CDR2 YNFKEQ. Trimming stripped 1 base from V and 5 bases from J, with 17 bases between. The CDR3: CASSQGSLKGGETQYF. The CDR3 DNA follows: TGTGCCAGCAGCCAAGGTTCACTCAAGGGGGGGGAGACCCAGTACTTC.

This clone was seen only a few times. The chain is built from TRBV7-8 and TRBJ1-4; 7 bases are shared with TRBD1. Unmatched junction bases numbered 3, after V lost 3 bases and J lost 5 bases. The CDR3 totals 14 residues. CDR1 and CDR2 from the germline V gene are SGHVS and FQNEAQ. CDR3 in DNA: TGTGCCAGCAGCTTGACAGGGTCCAATGAAAAACTGTTTTTT. Translating gives CASSLTGSNEKLFF.

This chain links TRBV6-9 with TRBJ2-7, with D tentatively TRBD1 (6 bases). CDR1 is MNHGY and CDR2 is SVAAGI in the germline V gene. Trimming took 3 bases from V and 2 from J, leaving 14 bases between them. The length of the CDR3 is 15 residues. The CDR3 spells CASSYSARQAYEQYF. The CDR3 bases are TGTGCCAGCAGTTACTCAGCCCGACAGGCCTACGAGCAGTACTTC.

This chain links TRBV6-5 with TRBJ1-6; D not resolved. Germline V lookup: CDR1 MNHEY, CDR2 SVGAGI. V lost 6 bases to trimming and J lost 6 bases, with 12 bases between them. The CDR3 is 14 amino acids. The CDR3 region is CASRAGGSNSPLHF. The CDR3 DNA reads as TGTGCCAGCAGGGCGGGCGGCAGTAATTCACCCCTCCACTTT.

This chain joins TRBV30 and TRBJ1-5; no definite D call. In germline, CDR1 is GTSNPN, CDR2 SVGIG (reference sequence). The CDR3 runs to 13 residues. The V gene lost 3 bases and the J gene lost 7 bases, with 13 bases spanning the gap. Here the CDR3 reads CAWSRDTNQPQHF. In DNA, the CDR3 is TGTGCCTGGAGCCGAGACACAAACCAGCCCCAGCATTTT. Supplemented by reference TRBV30 and TRBJ1-5, the full variable domain reads SQTIHQWPATLVQPVGSPLSLECTVEGTSNPNLYWYRQAAGRGLQLLFYSVGIGQISSEVPQNLSASRPQDRQFILSSKKLLLSDSGFYLCAWSRDTNQPQHFGDGTRLSIL.

This clone has just a few counts. J is TRBJ1-1 and V is TRBV19; the D gene is possibly TRBD1 (5 bases). Germline loops: CDR1 LNHDA, CDR2 SQIVND (reference sequence). There are 16 residues in the CDR3. V lost 1 base to trimming and J lost 4 bases, with 16 bases between them. This CDR3 reads CASSIGNRPRGTEAFF. CDR3 nucleotides: TGTGCCAGTAGTATAGGGAACAGGCCAAGGGGCACTGAAGCTTTCTTT.

This clone was picked up a small number of times. J is TRBJ1-6 and V is TRBV6-1; maybe TRBD1 (5 bases). Germline V gene lookup returns CDR1 MNHNS and CDR2 SASEGT. The CDR3 loop spans 18 amino acids. V was cut by 3 bases and J by 6 bases, with 21 bases left in between. CDR3 sequence reads: CASSEGQSTYLRNSPLHF. The CDR3 DNA follows: TGTGCCAGCAGTGAGGGGCAAAGCACCTATTTGCGTAATTCACCCCTCCACTTT.

This clone has a handful of counts. V gene TRBV19 combines with J gene TRBJ1-2; 9 bases fit TRBD1. The CDR3 has 17 residues. Germline V gene data show CDR1 as LNHDA and CDR2 as SQIVND (reference sequence). The junction had 10 bases not matched to a gene; V was cut back by 3 bases and J by 2 bases. The CDR3 DNA reads TGTGCCAGTAGTATCCCGTACTCCGGGACAGGGAACTATGGCTACACCTTC. Translated: CASSIPYSGTGNYGYTF.

The rearrangement uses TRBV11-3 and TRBJ2-2, with D possibly being TRBD1 (5 bases). V dropped 1 base and J dropped 1 base, with 10 bases sitting between them. The CDR3 sequence is 16 residues long. Germline values: CDR1 SGHNT, CDR2 YENEEA. The CDR3 DNA sequence: TGTGCCAGCAGCTTAGGACAGAACCAGAACACCGGGGAGCTGTTTTTT. This gives the protein CASSLGQNQNTGELFF.

CDR3 DNA sequence: TGTGCCAGCAGTTTACGGACAGGGAGGGGATACACTGAAGCTTTCTTT. Its translation: CASSLRTGRGYTEAFF. The chain joins TRBV27 to TRBJ1-1; TRBD1 aligns across 8 bases. There are 16 residues in the CDR3. In germline, CDR1 is MNHEY, CDR2 SMNVEV (reference sequence). V lost 2 bases to trimming and J lost 3 bases; unmatched junction nucleotides: 8.

The chain combines TRBV14 with TRBJ2-2; 7 nucleotides agree with TRBD1. Trimming cost V 1 base and J 7 bases; bases outside gene matches: 9. The CDR3 is 16 amino acids. Germline V lookup: CDR1 SGHDN, CDR2 FVKESK. CDR3 DNA: TGTGCCAGCAGCCAAGGGATACAGGGGTACTTCGGGGAGCTGTTTTTT. Encoded protein: CASSQGIQGYFGELFF.

This chain joins TRBV19 and TRBJ1-4; D may be TRBD1 (5 bases). Trimming removed 3 bases from V and 1 base from J, with 9 bases in between. The CDR3 sequence is 15 residues long. Germline values: CDR1 LNHDA, CDR2 SQIVND (reference sequence). CDR3 region: CASSMGRGTNEKLFF. The DNA of the CDR3 is TGTGCCAGTAGTATGGGACGGGGAACTAATGAAAAACTGTTTTTT.

This chain uses TRBV6-4 with TRBJ1-2; 10 positions agree with TRBD1. The CDR3 has 14 residues. Germline trimming cut 7 bases from V and 8 bases from J; bases unmatched to any gene: 10. Germline CDR1 is MRHNA and CDR2 is SNTAGT. In DNA, the CDR3 is TGTGCCAGCAACCCGACAGGGGGCTCCAGCGGCTACACCTTC. It specifies CASNPTGGSSGYTF.

The chain uses TRBV10-1 and TRBJ2-7, with D perhaps TRBD2 (6 bases). Trimming removed 8 bases from V and 3 bases from J, with 8 bases in between. CDR3 size: 11 residues. Germline CDR1 WNHNN, CDR2 SYGVQD (reference sequence). CDR3 loop: CASGTYYEQYF. CDR3 in DNA: TGCGCCAGCGGGACTTACTACGAGCAGTACTTC.

The V and J genes are TRBV5-1 and TRBJ1-1; TRBD1 aligns across 7 bases. Germline lookup yields CDR1 SGHRS and CDR2 YFSETQ. The CDR3 spans 14 residues. V trimming: 0 bases; J trimming: 5 bases; junction bases outside the gene matches: 4. As DNA, the CDR3 is TGCGCCAGCAGCTTGGCAGGGGGTAAAACTGAAGCTTTCTTT. Translating it yields CASSLAGGKTEAFF.

Points on this clone: At one end, the junction sequence differs from germline, possibly due to a read error. This chain links TRBV7-7 with TRBJ1-2; no clear D. Germline V lookup: CDR1 SSHAT, CDR2 FNYEAQ (reference sequence). CDR3 length: 15 residues. CDR3 DNA: TGTGCTAGCAGCTTAGAGGGCGGCTATAACTATGGCTACACCTTC. Encoded protein: CASSLEGGYNYGYTF.

The V gene is TRBV23-1, the J gene TRBJ2-7; a weak D match, TRBD1 (5 bases). TRBV23-1 counts as an open reading frame of uncertain function. CDR3 length: 15 amino acids. Trimming removed 5 bases from V and 0 bases from J, with 14 bases in between. The CDR3 loop is CASSERTRVSYEQYF. The CDR3 bases are TGCGCCAGCAGTGAACGGACACGAGTCTCCTACGAGCAGTACTTC.

This rearrangement joins TRBV5-5 to TRBJ2-5, with 11 bases matching TRBD2. Germline CDR1 and CDR2: SGHKS and YYEKEE (reference sequence). With V trimmed by 0 bases and J by 4 bases, 8 bases remained unmatched. This CDR3 region has 17 residues. The CDR3 DNA is TGTGCCAGCAGCTTGGGTAGCGGGGGGGCCGTGGGAGAGACCCAGTACTTC. It encodes CASSLGSGGAVGETQYF.

Here the CDR3 reads CAISAGTANTEAFF. For the CDR3, the DNA is TGTGCCATCAGTGCAGGGACGGCGAACACTGAAGCTTTCTTT. The chain joins TRBV10-3 to TRBJ1-1, with a possible D match to TRBD1 (5 bases). In germline, CDR1 is ENHRY, CDR2 SYGVKD. The CDR3 is 14 residues long. V lost 4 bases to trimming and J lost 1 base, with 10 bases between them.

The chain links TRBV11-2 to TRBJ1-2; 7 positions match TRBD1. V gave up 5 bases and J gave up 4 bases; unmatched junction bases: 10. The germline V gene encodes CDR1 SGHAT and CDR2 FQNNGV. This CDR3 has 15 residues. The CDR3 is CASSPGTVKGYGYTF. The CDR3 DNA is TGTGCCAGCAGCCCGGGGACAGTCAAAGGCTATGGCTACACCTTC.

The J gene is TRBJ2-1, the V gene TRBV7-8; 9 positions match TRBD2. The V gene end was trimmed by 1 base and the J gene end by 2 bases; junction bases not matched to a gene: 3. There are 16 residues in the CDR3. Germline CDR1 reads SGHVS; CDR2 reads FQNEAQ. The DNA of the CDR3 is TGTGCCAGCAGCTTAGTTGGCGGGGGGGCCTACAATGAGCAGTTCTTC. This translates into CASSLVGGGAYNEQFF.

The chain joins TRBV7-8 to TRBJ2-7; 10 bases align to TRBD1. Germline lookup yields CDR1 SGHVS and CDR2 FQNEAQ. J gave up 2 bases and V 5 bases, and 6 bases lay outside the gene matches. This CDR3 contains 15 residues. As DNA, the CDR3 is TGTGCCAGCAGCCGGGGGGGGACAGGGGCCTACGAGCAGTACTTC. Translation gives CASSRGGTGAYEQYF.

The chain uses TRBV5-1 and TRBJ2-2; tentatively, D is TRBD2 (6 bases). This CDR3 comprises 14 residues. Trimming left V 5 bases short and J 6 bases short, with 14 bases between. CDR1 SGHRS and CDR2 YFSETQ come from the germline V gene. CDR3 loop: CASRPGERAGELFF. The CDR3 coding sequence is TGCGCCAGCAGACCGGGGGAGAGGGCCGGGGAGCTGTTTTTT.

The chain couples TRBV5-1 to TRBJ1-1; D not resolved. The CDR3 is 14 amino acids. Trimming took 2 bases from V and 1 from J, leaving 9 bases between them. Looked up from germline, CDR1 is SGHRS and CDR2 is YFSETQ. In DNA, the CDR3 is TGCGCCAGCAGCTTTTCGGGCGAGAACACTGAAGCTTTCTTT. Translating it yields CASSFSGENTEAFF.

This clone was seen a handful of times. This chain joins TRBV4-1 and TRBJ1-5; a weak D match, TRBD1 (5 bases). Germline V gene data show CDR1 as MGHRA and CDR2 as YSYEKL. This CDR3 is built from 16 residues. V lost 8 bases and J 0 bases, leaving 17 bases between the germline ends. The CDR3 DNA reads as TGCGCCAGCGCCGCCCGGGACGCCGATAGCAATCAGCCCCAGCATTTT. It is translated as CASAARDADSNQPQHF.

This chain connects TRBV28 to TRBJ2-7; D may correspond to TRBD1 or TRBD2 (5 bases each). Trimming removed 7 bases from V and 3 bases from J, with 13 bases in between. The CDR3 loop spans 13 amino acids. The germline V gene encodes CDR1 MDHEN and CDR2 SYDVKM. Here the CDR3 reads CASNGTPLYEQYF. CDR3 in DNA: TGTGCCAGCAACGGGACGCCTCTCTACGAGCAGTACTTC.